The rows below give T cell receptor beta chains drawn from one sample of a study of patients and donors after allogeneic stem cell transplantation. MiXCR was run by TCRdb on the RT-PCR reads, yielding one entry per CDR3 protein. The table includes about 7,100 distinct CDR3 sequences, 12% detected once. Source material: blood, either unsorted or a sorted T cell fraction (not recorded which). The source of these receptors is a human donor who was either an allogeneic HSCT recipient or a stem cell or donor lymphocyte infusion donor (not recorded which). It is not recorded whose cells these are; they may come from a transplant donor. CDR3s include the opening cysteine and the closing phenylalanine or tryptophan. Fields, in order: clone size, D gene, J gene, V gene, CDR3 protein, CDR3 DNA. The D gene is left open where the match is weak. Rows may omit the clone size; those that give it use once, few, many or a size class.

>many|NA|TRBJ1-2|TRBV7-2
CASSPGGGAFGYGYTF
TGTGCCAGCAGCCCCGGGGGGGGGGCGTTTGGATATGGCTACACCTTC
>many|TRBD1|TRBJ1-4|TRBV6-5
CASSYSGTDNEKLFF
TGTGCCAGCAGTTACTCCGGGACAGATAATGAAAAACTGTTTTTT
>few|NA|TRBJ2-2|TRBV12-3/TRBV12-4
CASSFGASGELFF
TGTGCCAGCAGTTTTGGGGCATCCGGGGAGCTGTTTTTT
>many|NA|TRBJ2-7|TRBV27
CASKRVEDPSYEQYF
TGTGCCAGCAAGAGAGTCGAGGACCCTTCCTACGAGCAGTACTTC
>NA|NA|TRBJ1-5|TRBV12-5
CASGLSGEGSNQPQHF
TGTGCTAGTGGTTTGTCAGGCGAGGGGAGCAATCAGCCCCAGCATTTT
>NA|NA|TRBJ1-1|TRBV6-2/TRBV6-3
CASSTEEGIMNTEAFF
TGTGCCAGCAGCACCGAAGAGGGAATCATGAACACTGAAGCTTTCTTT
>few|NA|TRBJ1-2|TRBV7-9
CASRMGDIGHGYTF
TGTGCCAGCAGGATGGGGGACATCGGCCATGGCTACACCTTC
>many|NA|TRBJ1-4|TRBV6-5
CASSYAGDGEKLFF
TGTGCCAGCAGTTACGCGGGAGACGGTGAAAAACTGTTTTTT
>NA|NA|TRBJ1-4|TRBV10-3
CAISQGREKLFF
TGTGCCATCTCCCAGGGACGGGAAAAACTGTTTTTT
>few|NA|TRBJ1-6|TRBV6-2/TRBV6-3
CASSYFGELDGSPLHF
TGTGCCAGCAGTTACTTCGGGGAACTTGATGGTTCACCCCTCCACTTT
>many|NA|TRBJ2-1|TRBV29-1
CSVEGVNEQFF
TGCAGCGTTGAAGGGGTTAATGAGCAGTTCTTC
>NA|NA|TRBJ2-3|TRBV12-3/TRBV12-4
CASSLVLQAPDTQYF
TGTGCCAGCAGTTTGGTTTTGCAGGCCCCAGATACGCAGTATTTT
>NA|NA|TRBJ1-5|TRBV3-2
CASRRQVPEEYSNQPQHF
TGTGCCAGCAGGCGACAGGTCCCAGAGGAGTACAGCAATCAGCCCCAGCATTTT
>many|TRBD2|TRBJ2-3|TRBV3-1
CASRSRGGSTDTQYF
TGTGCCAGCAGGTCCCGCGGGGGGAGCACAGATACGCAGTATTTT
>NA|TRBD1|TRBJ1-2|TRBV7-9
CASSQETGGLNYGYTF
TGTGCCAGCAGCCAAGAGACAGGGGGCCTTAACTATGGCTACACCTTC
>NA|NA|TRBJ2-1|TRBV9
CASSASVHEQFF
TGTGCCAGCAGCGCTAGCGTACATGAGCAGTTCTTC
>many|TRBD1|TRBJ1-4|TRBV6-1
CASSDRGDNEKLFF
TGTGCCAGCAGCGACAGGGGCGATAATGAAAAACTGTTTTTT
>NA|TRBD2|TRBJ2-1|TRBV12-3/TRBV12-4
CASIAPGTSGQNEQFF
TGTGCCAGCATCGCACCCGGGACTAGCGGACAGAATGAGCAGTTCTTC
>many|TRBD1|TRBJ1-2|TRBV18
CASSPRTGGDYGYTF
TGTGCCAGCTCACCCCGGACAGGGGGCGACTATGGCTACACCTTC
>many|NA|TRBJ1-6|TRBV6-5
CASSPWEGGDNSPLHF
TGTGCCAGCAGCCCCTGGGAGGGTGGAGATAATTCACCCCTCCACTTT
>few|NA|TRBJ1-2|TRBV24-1
CATSDLFSDYGYTF
TGTGCCACCAGTGATTTGTTCTCGGACTATGGCTACACCTTC
>few|TRBD1|TRBJ2-1|TRBV24-1
CATAGTGYNEQFF
TGTGCCACCGCCGGGACAGGATACAATGAGCAGTTCTTC
>many|NA|TRBJ1-1|TRBV7-9
CASSPGGVGTEAFF
TGTGCCAGCTCCCCTGGAGGCGTGGGGACTGAAGCTTTCTTT
>many|TRBD2|TRBJ2-1|TRBV20-1
CSATRLAGASITYNEQFF
TGCAGTGCTACACGACTAGCGGGAGCTTCAATTACCTACAATGAGCAGTTCTTC
>many|NA|TRBJ1-1|TRBV19
CASSRGLHTEAFF
TGTGCCAGTAGTAGGGGGCTACACACTGAAGCTTTCTTT
>few|TRBD2|TRBJ2-3|TRBV11-2
CASSRSWETSGYSTDTQYF
TGTGCCAGCAGCAGAAGTTGGGAGACTAGCGGCTACAGCACAGATACGCAGTATTTT
>medium-sized|NA|TRBJ1-5|TRBV21-1
CASSRPGRNHQPQHF
TGTGCCAGCAGCCGACCGGGACGGAACCATCAGCCCCAGCATTTT
>few|NA|TRBJ1-2|TRBV9
CASSFYGNNYGYTF
TGTGCCAGCAGCTTCTACGGCAACAACTATGGCTACACCTTC